The source of this T cell receptor beta chain is a study of blood T cell repertoires in COVID-19. Study as a whole: Material from acute and convalescent COVID-19 was sourced from the United States, Italy and Spain.

Germline assignment: CDR1 LGHDT and CDR2 YNNKEL (reference sequence). Between the trimmed V and J ends, which lost 2 bases and 10 bases, there was a span of 8 bases. There are 12 residues in the CDR3. Methods used by the authors: The authors estimated nucleated cell counts from reference gene primer amplification. Clones were read by immunoSEQ multiplex PCR, and TCRdb kept only the in-frame ones, dropping some. From that table come the V and J calls and clone size; the DNA was used to work out D and trimming. The table has 200,000 to 300,000 clones, around 90% seen once. Sequenced material: peripheral blood. This sequence was found in a middle-aged woman with acute or convalescent COVID-19. The gene calls are TRBV3-1 (or the pseudogene TRBV3-2) and TRBJ1-4, with no clear D. CDR3 sequence: CASSQSPGKLFF. The CDR3 DNA is TGTGCCAGCAGCCAATCACCGGGAAAACTGTTTTTT.